The clone carrying this T cell receptor beta chain has only a few counts. This sample is drawn from a study of blood T cell repertoires in COVID-19. Germline V gives CDR1 MDHEN, CDR2 SYDVKM. Trimming cost V 3 bases and J 6 bases, with 17 bases left between them. The CDR3 runs to 15 residues. Repertoires were generated with immunoSEQ multiplex PCR, while TCRdb's copy carries only in-frame clones and drops some. Here the sample spans some 200,000 clones, around 86% being singletons. This TCR derives from a woman between 40 and 50 years old with acute or convalescent COVID-19. The sample consisted of peripheral blood. The V call is TRBV28, the J call TRBJ1-1; D gene unclear. CDR3 sequence reads: CASSLVSGFYAEAFF. The CDR3, as DNA: TGTGCCAGCAGTTTGGTATCGGGGTTTTACGCTGAAGCTTTCTTT.